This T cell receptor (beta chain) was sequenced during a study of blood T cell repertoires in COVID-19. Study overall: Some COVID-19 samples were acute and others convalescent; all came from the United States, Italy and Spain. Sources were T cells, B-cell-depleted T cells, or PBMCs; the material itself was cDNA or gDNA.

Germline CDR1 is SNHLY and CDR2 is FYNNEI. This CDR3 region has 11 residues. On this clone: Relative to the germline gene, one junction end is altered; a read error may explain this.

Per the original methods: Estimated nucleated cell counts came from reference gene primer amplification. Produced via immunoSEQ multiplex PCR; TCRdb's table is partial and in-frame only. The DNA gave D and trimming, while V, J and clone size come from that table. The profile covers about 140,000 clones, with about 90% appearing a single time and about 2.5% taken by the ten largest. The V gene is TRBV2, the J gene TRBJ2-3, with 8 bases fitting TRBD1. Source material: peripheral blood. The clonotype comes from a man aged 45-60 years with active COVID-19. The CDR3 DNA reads TGTGCCAGCAGTGAAGAGGGACAGGCCATTTTT. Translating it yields CASSEEGQAIF.